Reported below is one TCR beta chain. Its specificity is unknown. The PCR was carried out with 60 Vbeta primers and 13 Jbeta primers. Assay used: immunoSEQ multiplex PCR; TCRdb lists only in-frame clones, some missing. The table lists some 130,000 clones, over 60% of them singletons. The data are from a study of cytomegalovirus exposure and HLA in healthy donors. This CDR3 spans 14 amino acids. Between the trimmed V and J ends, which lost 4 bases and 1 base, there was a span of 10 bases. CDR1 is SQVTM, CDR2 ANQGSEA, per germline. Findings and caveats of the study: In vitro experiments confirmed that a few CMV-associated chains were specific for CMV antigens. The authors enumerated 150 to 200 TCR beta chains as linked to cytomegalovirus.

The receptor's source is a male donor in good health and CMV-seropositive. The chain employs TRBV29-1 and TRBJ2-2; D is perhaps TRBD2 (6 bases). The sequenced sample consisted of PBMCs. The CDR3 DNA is TGCAGCGTTGTGCCCGGGGGGAACACCGGGGAGCTGTTTTTT. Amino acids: CSVVPGGNTGELFF.